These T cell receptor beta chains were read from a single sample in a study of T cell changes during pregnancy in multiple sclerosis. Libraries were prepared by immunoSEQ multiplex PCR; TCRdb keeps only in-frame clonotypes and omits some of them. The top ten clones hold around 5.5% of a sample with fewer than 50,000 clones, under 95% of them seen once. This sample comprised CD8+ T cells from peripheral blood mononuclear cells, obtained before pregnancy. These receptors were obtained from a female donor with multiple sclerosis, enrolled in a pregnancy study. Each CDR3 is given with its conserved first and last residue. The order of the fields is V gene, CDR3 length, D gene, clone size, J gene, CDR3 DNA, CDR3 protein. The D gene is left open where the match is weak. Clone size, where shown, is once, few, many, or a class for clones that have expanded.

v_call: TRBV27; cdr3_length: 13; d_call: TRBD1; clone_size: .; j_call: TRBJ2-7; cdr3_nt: TGTGCCAGCAGCCGGGACAGCACCTACGAGCAGTACTTC; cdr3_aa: CASSRDSTYEQYF
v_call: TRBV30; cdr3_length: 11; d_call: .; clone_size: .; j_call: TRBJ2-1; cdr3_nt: TGTGCCTGGAGTGTACCAGGGGTGCAGTTCTTC; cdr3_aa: CAWSVPGVQFF
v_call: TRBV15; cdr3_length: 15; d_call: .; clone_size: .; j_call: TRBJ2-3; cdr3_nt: TGTGCCACCAGCAGAGGGTCGGGTGACACAGATACGCAGTATTTT; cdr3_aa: CATSRGSGDTDTQYF
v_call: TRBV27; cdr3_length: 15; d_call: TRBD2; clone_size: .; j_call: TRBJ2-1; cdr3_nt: TGTGCCAGCAGACTTAGCGGGAGCTCCTACAATGAGCAGTTCTTC; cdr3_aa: CASRLSGSSYNEQFF
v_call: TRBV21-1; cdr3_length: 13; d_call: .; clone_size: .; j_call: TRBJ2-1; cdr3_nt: TGTGCCTCCCTAGGACTAGCGGGAGCTGAGCAGTTCTTC; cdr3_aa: CASLGLAGAEQFF
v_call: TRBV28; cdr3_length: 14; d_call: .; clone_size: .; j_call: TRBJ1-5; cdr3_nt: TGTGCCAGCAGTTTGCAGGTTAGCAATCAGCCCCAGCATTTT; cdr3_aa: CASSLQVSNQPQHF
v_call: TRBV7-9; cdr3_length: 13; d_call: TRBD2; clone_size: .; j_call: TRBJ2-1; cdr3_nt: TGTGCCAGCAGCTTAGGGCGGGAGAATGAGCAGTTCTTC; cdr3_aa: CASSLGRENEQFF
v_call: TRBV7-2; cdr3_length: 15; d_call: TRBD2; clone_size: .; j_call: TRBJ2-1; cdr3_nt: TGTGCCAGCAGCTTAGCTCTAGCGGGAAACAATGAGCAGTTCTTC; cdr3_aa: CASSLALAGNNEQFF
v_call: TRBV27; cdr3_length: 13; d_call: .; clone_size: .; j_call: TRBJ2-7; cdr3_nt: TGTGCCAGCAGTGCCGGGATTTCCTACGAGCAGTACTTC; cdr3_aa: CASSAGISYEQYF
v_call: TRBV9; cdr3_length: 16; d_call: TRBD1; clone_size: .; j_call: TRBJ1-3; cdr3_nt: TGTGCCAGCAGCGTAGATTTTGGGACAGCTGGAAACACCATATATTTT; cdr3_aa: CASSVDFGTAGNTIYF
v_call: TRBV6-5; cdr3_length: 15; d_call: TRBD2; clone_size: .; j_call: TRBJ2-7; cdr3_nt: TGTGCCAGCAGTTTTTATAGCGGGAGCTCCTACGAGCAGTACTTC; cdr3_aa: CASSFYSGSSYEQYF
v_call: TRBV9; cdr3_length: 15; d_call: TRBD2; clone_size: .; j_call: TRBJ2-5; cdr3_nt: TGTGCCAGCAGCGTAGGGGCTAGCGGGCGGGAGACCCAGTACTTC; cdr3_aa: CASSVGASGRETQYF
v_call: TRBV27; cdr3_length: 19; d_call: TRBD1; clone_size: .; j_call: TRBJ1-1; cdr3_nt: TGTGCCAGCAGTTCAACTATCCTCGACAGGGGCCTGATGAACACTGAAGCTTTCTTT; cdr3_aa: CASSSTILDRGLMNTEAFF
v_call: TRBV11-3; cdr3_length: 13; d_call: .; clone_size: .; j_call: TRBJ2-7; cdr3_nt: TGTGCCAGCAGCTTTACTACTACCTACGAGCAGTACTTC; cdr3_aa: CASSFTTTYEQYF
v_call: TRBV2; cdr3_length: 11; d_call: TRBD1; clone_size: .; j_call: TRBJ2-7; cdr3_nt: TGTGCCAGCAGCGGACAGGCCGCAGAGTACTTC; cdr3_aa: CASSGQAAEYF
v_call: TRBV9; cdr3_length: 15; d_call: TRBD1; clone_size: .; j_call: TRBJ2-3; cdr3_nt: TGTGCCAGCAGCGTACAGGGGGCGCGTACAGATACGCAGTATTTT; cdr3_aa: CASSVQGARTDTQYF
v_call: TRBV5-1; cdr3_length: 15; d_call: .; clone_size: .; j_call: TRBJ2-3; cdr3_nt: TGCGCCAGCAGCTTCCGAGGGATCAGCACAGATACGCAGTATTTT; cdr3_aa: CASSFRGISTDTQYF
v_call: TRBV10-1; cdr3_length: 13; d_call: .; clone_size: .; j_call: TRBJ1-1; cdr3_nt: TGCGCCAGCAATCAGGGATGGAACACTGAAGCTTTCTTT; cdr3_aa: CASNQGWNTEAFF
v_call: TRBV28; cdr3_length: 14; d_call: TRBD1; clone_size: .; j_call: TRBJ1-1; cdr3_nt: TGTGCCAGCAGCCCAGGACAGGGTGAAACTGAAGCTTTCTTT; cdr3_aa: CASSPGQGETEAFF
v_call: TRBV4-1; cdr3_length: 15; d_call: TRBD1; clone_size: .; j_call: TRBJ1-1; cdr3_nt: TGCGCCAGCAGCCAAGAGGACAGGGGAAACACTGAAGCTTTCTTT; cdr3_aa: CASSQEDRGNTEAFF
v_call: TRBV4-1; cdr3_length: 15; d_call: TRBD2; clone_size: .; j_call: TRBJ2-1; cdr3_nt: TGCGCCAGCAGCCAGACTAGCGGGAGGGCCTATGAGCAGTTCTTC; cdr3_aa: CASSQTSGRAYEQFF
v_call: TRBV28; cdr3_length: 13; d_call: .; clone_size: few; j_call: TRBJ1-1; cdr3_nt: TGTGCCACCGGTTGGGGAGTTGACACTGAAGCTTTCTTT; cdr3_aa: CATGWGVDTEAFF
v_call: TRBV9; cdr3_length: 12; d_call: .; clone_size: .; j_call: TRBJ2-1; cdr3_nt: TGTGCCAGCAGCGCCCGACTCAATGAGCAGTTCTTC; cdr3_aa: CASSARLNEQFF
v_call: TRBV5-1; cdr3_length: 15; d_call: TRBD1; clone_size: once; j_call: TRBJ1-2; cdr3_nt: TGCGCCAGCAGCCAGGGACAGGGGCCCTACTATGGCTACACCTTC; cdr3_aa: CASSQGQGPYYGYTF
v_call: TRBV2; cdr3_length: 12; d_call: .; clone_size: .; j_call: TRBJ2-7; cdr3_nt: TGTGTCAGCCGGGGAGGTCCCTACGAGCAGTACTTC; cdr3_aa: CVSRGGPYEQYF
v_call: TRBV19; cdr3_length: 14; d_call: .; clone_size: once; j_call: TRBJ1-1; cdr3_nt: TGTGCCAGTAGTATAGTGGCAGGGAACACTGAAGCTTTCTTT; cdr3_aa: CASSIVAGNTEAFF
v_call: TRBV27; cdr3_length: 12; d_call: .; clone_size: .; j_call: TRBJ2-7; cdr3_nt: TGTGCCAGCAGTTTATTGCCCGGGGAGCAGTACTTC; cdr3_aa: CASSLLPGEQYF
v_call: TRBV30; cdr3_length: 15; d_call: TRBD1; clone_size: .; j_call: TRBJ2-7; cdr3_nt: TGTGCCTGGAGTGTACACAGGGGGAACTCCTACGAGCAGTACTTC; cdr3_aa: CAWSVHRGNSYEQYF
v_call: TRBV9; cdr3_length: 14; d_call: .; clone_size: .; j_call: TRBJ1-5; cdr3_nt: TGTGCCAGCAGCGACGGCAGGGTGGAGCAGCCCCAGCATTTT; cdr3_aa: CASSDGRVEQPQHF
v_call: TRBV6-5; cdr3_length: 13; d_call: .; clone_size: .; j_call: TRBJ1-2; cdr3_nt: TGTGCCACCCGATTCGGGGGAAACTATGGCTACACCTTC; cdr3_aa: CATRFGGNYGYTF
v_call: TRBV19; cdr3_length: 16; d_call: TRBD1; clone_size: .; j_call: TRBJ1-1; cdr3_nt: TGTGCCAGTAGTATAGCTCCGGGACAGGGGGGTTCTGAAGCTTTCTTT; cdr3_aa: CASSIAPGQGGSEAFF
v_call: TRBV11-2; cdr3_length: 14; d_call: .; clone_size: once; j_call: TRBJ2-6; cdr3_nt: TGTGCCAGCAGCGCCACGGTGGGGGCCAACGTCCTGACTTTC; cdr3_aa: CASSATVGANVLTF
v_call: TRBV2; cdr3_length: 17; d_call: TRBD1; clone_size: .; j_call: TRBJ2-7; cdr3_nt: TGTGCCAGCAGTGAACTGCGGACAGGGGGCGCTTCCTACGAGCAGTACTTC; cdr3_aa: CASSELRTGGASYEQYF
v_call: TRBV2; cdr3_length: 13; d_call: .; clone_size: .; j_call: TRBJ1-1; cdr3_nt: TGTGCCAGCAGTGGCCAGGGGAACACTGAAGCTTTCTTT; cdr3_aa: CASSGQGNTEAFF
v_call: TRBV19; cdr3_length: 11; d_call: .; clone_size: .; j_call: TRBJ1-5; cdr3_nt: TGTGCCAGGGGGCGCAATCAGCCCCAGCATTTT; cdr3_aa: CARGRNQPQHF
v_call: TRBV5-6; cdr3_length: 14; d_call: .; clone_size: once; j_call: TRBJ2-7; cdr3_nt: TGTGCCAGCAGCTTAGGGCAGGGGGGCTACGAGCAGTACTTC; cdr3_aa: CASSLGQGGYEQYF